This entry describes one TCR beta chain. There is no known antigen for this receptor. Qualities for individual bases were not recorded, and no much larger clone is one base off. Preparation of the library involved the immunoSEQ multiplex PCR assay. In the original analysis: A statistical classification framework was built to diagnose cytomegalovirus status from the catalog of TCR beta chain sequences. TCRdb mirrors the immuneACCESS table, restricted to in-frame sequences. Some clones are absent from its copies; in checked studies, under half trace to an unresolved V gene, and the reason for the others is unknown. V and J calls plus clone size are reproduced from that table; the DNA served to infer D and trimming. The sample table lists some 63,000 clones, more than 80% of them with a count of one. The biggest ten clones account for roughly 1.2% of the sample. The germline V gene supplies CDR1 MGHRA and CDR2 YSYEKL. From its cysteine to its phenylalanine, the CDR3 spans 15 amino acids. Only the CDR3 region is kept as DNA, spanning 45 bases read in frame from base 1. V has 6 bases trimmed and J has 11 bases trimmed; junction bases matching no gene number 16.

The data were taken from a study of cytomegalovirus exposure and HLA in healthy donors (dated by TCRdb to about 2017). Background on the whole study: According to a later analysis, one platform produced both the roughly 110 validation repertoires and the approximately 660 repertoires of the first cohort. A separate validation cohort of about 110 different subjects was used in addition to the approximately 670-subject first cohort. The study aimed to test whether cataloging public T cell receptors could reveal signatures of past pathogen exposure. The study combined high-throughput TCR immunosequencing, statistical association of individual TCRs with disease status, and machine learning to predict cytomegalovirus infection status. General findings and caveats noted by the study authors: Subsequent analysis determined that TCRs grouped into clusters in the first cohort also showed a tendency toward co-occurrence across the 120 or so validation repertoires, and 85% to 95% of cluster scores exceeded 0. The classifier was reported to diagnose cytomegalovirus status with high specificity and sensitivity in both the original cohort and the validation cohort. A total of around 150 TCR beta chains were listed by the study as associated with cytomegalovirus. According to the authors, the approach could potentially be generalized to other disease states and immunological phenotypes. A later analysis lacked HLA typing for the validation cohort, so it scored co-occurrence in that cohort across all 120 or so repertoires. A few of the identified cytomegalovirus-associated TCR beta chains were confirmed in vitro to be specific for cytomegalovirus antigens. While some public TCRs were present in many individuals, most TCR sequences turned up only very rarely across donors.

Separate from the roughly 650-subject first cohort, the validation cohort of about 130 subjects was the group to which the donors belonged. This clonotype originated in a woman between 18 and 30 years old in good health and CMV-seronegative. The sample was PBMCs. The V and J segments used are TRBV4-1 and TRBJ1-1; 9 junctional bases match TRBD1. DNA sequence: TGCGCCAGCAGTCTGGGGACAGGGTCTCGACCTTTGGCTTTCTTT. The resulting protein is CASSLGTGSRPLAFF.